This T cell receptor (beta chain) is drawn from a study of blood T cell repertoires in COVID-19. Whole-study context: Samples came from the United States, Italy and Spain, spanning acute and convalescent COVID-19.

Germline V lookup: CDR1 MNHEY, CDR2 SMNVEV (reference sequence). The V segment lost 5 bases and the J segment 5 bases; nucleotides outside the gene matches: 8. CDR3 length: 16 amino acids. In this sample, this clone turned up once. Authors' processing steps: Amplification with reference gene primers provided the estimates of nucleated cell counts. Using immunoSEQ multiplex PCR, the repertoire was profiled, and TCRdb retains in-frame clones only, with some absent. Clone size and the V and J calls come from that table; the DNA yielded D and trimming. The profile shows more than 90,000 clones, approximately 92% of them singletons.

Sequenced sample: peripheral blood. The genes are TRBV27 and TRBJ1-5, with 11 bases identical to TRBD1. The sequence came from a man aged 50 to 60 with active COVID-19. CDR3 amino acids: CASSPRDRGTYQPQHF. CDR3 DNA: TGTGCCAGCAGTCCCCGGGACAGGGGGACCTATCAGCCCCAGCATTTT.